Below, 10 T cell receptor beta chains from the same sample are listed, as sequenced in a study of CDR3 diversity in severe acne. TCRdb ran MiXCR on the PCR reads and lists one entry per CDR3 protein. The sample consists of more than 70,000 distinct CDR3 sequences, around 50% of them appearing once. Material for sequencing was blood. All receptors derive from a male donor with severe acne vulgaris.

This clonotype was seen ten or more times. The chain has TRBV12-3 or TRBV12-4 and TRBJ1-3; tentatively, D is TRBD1 (5 bases). This CDR3 region has 15 residues. Trimming removed 5 bases from V and 4 bases from J, with 15 bases in between. The CDR3 nucleotides are TGTGCCAGCAGTGTCTCCTCAGGGCCAGGAAACACCATATATTTT. Translating gives CASSVSSGPGNTIYF.

Remarks on this clonotype: A junction end diverges from the germline sequence, so it may reflect a read error. The chain uses TRBV4-1 and TRBJ2-7, with 13 bases that match TRBD2. This CDR3 is built from 18 residues. Germline CDR1 and CDR2: MGHRA and YSYEKL. CDR3 nucleotides: TGCGCCTGCAGCCAAGCCCCCGGGACTAGCGGGAACACCTACGAGCAGTACTTC. Its protein is CACSQAPGTSGNTYEQYF.

The table lists this clonotype with many counts. The V gene is TRBV5-6, the J gene TRBJ2-7, with D tentatively TRBD1 (6 bases). V lost 0 bases and J lost 3, with 22 bases in between. This CDR3 region has 18 residues. The germline V gene encodes CDR1 SGHDT and CDR2 YYEEEE. DNA for the CDR3: TGTGCCAGCAGCTTGGTGGGGGCTGGCAGGGGATATCGCTACGAGCAGTACTTC. Its translation: CASSLVGAGRGYRYEQYF.

This clonotype was detected ten times or more. V gene TRBV15 combines with J gene TRBJ1-2; D gene ambiguous. Looked up from germline, CDR1 is LNHNV and CDR2 is YYDKDF (reference sequence). CDR3 length equals 14 residues. The V end was cut by 0 bases, the J end by 4 bases, with 9 bases between. The CDR3 sequence is CATSRDYGGYGYTF. In DNA form, the CDR3 reads TGTGCCACCAGCAGAGATTATGGAGGCTATGGCTACACCTTC.

This chain connects TRBV2 to TRBJ1-4; TRBD1 agrees at 8 bases. The CDR3 has 15 residues. Germline assignment: CDR1 SNHLY and CDR2 FYNNEI. The V gene end was trimmed by 4 bases and the J gene end by 6 bases; junction bases not matched to a gene: 7. CDR3 sequence: CASSALADRDEKLFF. The CDR3 DNA reads TGTGCCAGCAGTGCCCTCGCGGACAGGGATGAAAAACTGTTTTTT.

For this clonotype: A read error is possible here, since a much larger clone lies one base away. Here the CDR3 DNA reads TGTGCCAGCAGCCCAAGATATACAGGGGTTACGAACACCGGGGAGCCGTTTTTT. The encoded protein is CASSPRYTGVTNTGEPFF. V gene TRBV7-6 combines with J gene TRBJ2-2; TRBD1 aligns across 7 bases. Germline V lookup: CDR1 SGHVS, CDR2 FNYEAQ. The CDR3 is 18 amino acids. The full variable domain, rest sourced from reference TRBV7-6 and TRBJ2-2, is GAGVSQSPRYKVTKRGQDVALRCDPISGHVSLYWYRQALGQGPEFLTYFNYEAQQDKSGLPNDRFSAERPEGSISTLTIQRTEQRDSAMYRCASSPRYTGVTNTGEPFFGEGSRLTVL.

Many counts were recorded for this clonotype. The chain uses TRBV10-3 and TRBJ2-5; D not resolved. Per germline, CDR1 ENHRY and CDR2 SYGVKD. The germline V and J ends were trimmed by 4 bases and 1 base, with 16 bases remaining between them. This CDR3 is built from 16 residues. CDR3 coding DNA: TGTGCCATCAGTGGGACCTACGGAGCGCTCCAAGAGACCCAGTACTTC. Its translation: CAISGTYGALQETQYF.

This clonotype was seen only once. The V gene is TRBV10-3, the J gene TRBJ1-1, with D tentatively TRBD1 (5 bases). V was shortened by 7 bases and J by 4 bases, with 13 bases between the two germline ends. Germline V gene lookup returns CDR1 ENHRY and CDR2 SYGVKD. This CDR3 has 13 residues. The CDR3, as DNA: TGTGCCATCAACGACGGGGCAGTCACTGAAGCTTTCTTT. Translated, it gives CAINDGAVTEAFF.

This sequence joins TRBV20-1 and TRBJ2-7, with 7 bases aligning to TRBD1. This CDR3 is built from 15 residues. The ends lost 6 bases at V and 2 bases at J; junction bases unmatched: 13. Germline-derived CDR1 and CDR2 are DFQATT and SNEGSKA (reference sequence). The DNA for the CDR3 is TGCAGTGCCACACGGACAGGAACTCAGACCTACGAGCAGTACTTC. This translates into CSATRTGTQTYEQYF.

The chain recombines TRBV19 with TRBJ2-1, with 7 bases aligning to TRBD2. Trimming removed 6 bases from V and 5 bases from J; junction bases left unmatched: 4. Germline V gene lookup returns CDR1 LNHDA and CDR2 SQIVND (reference sequence). The CDR3 contains 13 residues. In nucleotides, the CDR3 is TGTGCCAGTAGCACTAGCGACCACAATGAGCAGTTCTTC. It translates to CASSTSDHNEQFF.